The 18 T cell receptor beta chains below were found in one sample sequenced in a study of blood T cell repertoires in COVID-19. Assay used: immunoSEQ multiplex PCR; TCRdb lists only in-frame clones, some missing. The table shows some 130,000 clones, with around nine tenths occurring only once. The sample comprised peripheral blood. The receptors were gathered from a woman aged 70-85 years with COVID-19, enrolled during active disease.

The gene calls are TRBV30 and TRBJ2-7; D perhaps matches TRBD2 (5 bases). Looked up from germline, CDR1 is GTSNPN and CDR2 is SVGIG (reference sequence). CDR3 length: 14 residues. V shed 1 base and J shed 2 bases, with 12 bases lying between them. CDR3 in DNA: TGTGCCTGGAGTGCGGGGATCTTCCCCTACGAGCAGTACTTC. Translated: CAWSAGIFPYEQYF.

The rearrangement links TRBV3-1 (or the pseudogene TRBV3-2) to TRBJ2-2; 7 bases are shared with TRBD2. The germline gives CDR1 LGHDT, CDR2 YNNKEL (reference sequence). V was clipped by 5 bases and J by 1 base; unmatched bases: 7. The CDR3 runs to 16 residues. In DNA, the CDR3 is TGTGCCAGCAGCTCCCCTACGGGGGGGAACACCGGGGAGCTGTTTTTT. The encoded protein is CASSSPTGGNTGELFF.

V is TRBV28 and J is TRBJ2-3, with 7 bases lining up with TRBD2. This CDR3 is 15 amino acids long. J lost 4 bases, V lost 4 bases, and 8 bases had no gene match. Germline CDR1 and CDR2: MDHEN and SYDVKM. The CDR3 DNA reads TGTGCCAGCAGTTCGAGCGGGGAGGGCTCAGATACGCAGTATTTT. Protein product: CASSSSGEGSDTQYF.

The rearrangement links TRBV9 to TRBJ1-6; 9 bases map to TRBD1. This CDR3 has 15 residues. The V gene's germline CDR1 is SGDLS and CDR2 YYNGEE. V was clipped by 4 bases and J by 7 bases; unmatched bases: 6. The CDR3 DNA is TGTGCCAGCAGCCCCCGACAGGGGGTAAATTCACCCCTCCACTTT. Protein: CASSPRQGVNSPLHF. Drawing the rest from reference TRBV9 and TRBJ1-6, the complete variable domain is DSGVTQTPKHLITATGQRVTLRCSPRSGDLSVYWYQQSLDQGLQFLIQYYNGEERAKGNILERFSAQQFPDLHSELNLSSLELGDSALYFCASSPRQGVNSPLHFGNGTRLTVT.

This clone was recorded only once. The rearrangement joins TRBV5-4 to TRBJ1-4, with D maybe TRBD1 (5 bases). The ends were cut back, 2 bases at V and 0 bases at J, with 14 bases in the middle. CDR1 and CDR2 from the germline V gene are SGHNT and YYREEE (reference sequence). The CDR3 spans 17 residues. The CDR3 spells CASSFREGLATNEKLFF. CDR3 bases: TGTGCCAGCAGCTTCAGGGAGGGATTGGCAACTAATGAAAAACTGTTTTTT.

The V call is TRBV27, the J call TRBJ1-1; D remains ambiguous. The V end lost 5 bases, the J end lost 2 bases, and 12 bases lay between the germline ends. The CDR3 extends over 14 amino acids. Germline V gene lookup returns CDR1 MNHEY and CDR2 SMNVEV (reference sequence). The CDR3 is CASSLRRENTEAFF. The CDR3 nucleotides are TGTGCCAGCAGTCTCCGACGGGAAAACACTGAAGCTTTCTTT.

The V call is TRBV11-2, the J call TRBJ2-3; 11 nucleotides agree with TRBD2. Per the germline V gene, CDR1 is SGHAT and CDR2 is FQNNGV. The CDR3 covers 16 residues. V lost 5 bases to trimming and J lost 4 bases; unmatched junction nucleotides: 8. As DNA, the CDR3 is TGTGCCAGCAGCCCGTTAGCGGGGGGGAGTTCAGATACGCAGTATTTT. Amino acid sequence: CASSPLAGGSSDTQYF.

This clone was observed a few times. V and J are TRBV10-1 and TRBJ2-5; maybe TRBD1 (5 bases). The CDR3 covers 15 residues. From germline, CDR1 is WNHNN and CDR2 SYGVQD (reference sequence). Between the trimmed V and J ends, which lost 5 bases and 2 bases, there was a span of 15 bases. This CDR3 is CASSRARGNQETQYF. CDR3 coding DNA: TGCGCCAGCAGTCGGGCAAGGGGAAATCAAGAGACCCAGTACTTC.

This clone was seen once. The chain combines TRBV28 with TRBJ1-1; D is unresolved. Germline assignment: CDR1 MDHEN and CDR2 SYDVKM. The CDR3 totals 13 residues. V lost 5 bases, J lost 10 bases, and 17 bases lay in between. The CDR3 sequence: CASSPPPREGAFF. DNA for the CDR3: TGTGCCAGCAGTCCGCCCCCCCGGGAAGGAGCTTTCTTT.

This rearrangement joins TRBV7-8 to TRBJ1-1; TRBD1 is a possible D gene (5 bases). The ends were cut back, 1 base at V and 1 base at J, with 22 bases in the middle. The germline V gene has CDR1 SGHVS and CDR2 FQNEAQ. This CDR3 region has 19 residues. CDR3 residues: CASSLEWGLKGGENTEAFF. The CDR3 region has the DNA TGTGCCAGCAGCTTAGAGTGGGGGTTAAAGGGAGGGGAGAACACTGAAGCTTTCTTT. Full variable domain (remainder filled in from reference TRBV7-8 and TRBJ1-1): GAGVSQSPRYKVAKRGQDVALRCDPISGHVSLFWYQQALGQGPEFLTYFQNEAQLDKSGLPSDRFFAERPEGSVSTLKIQRTQQEDSAVYLCASSLEWGLKGGENTEAFFGQGTRLTVV.

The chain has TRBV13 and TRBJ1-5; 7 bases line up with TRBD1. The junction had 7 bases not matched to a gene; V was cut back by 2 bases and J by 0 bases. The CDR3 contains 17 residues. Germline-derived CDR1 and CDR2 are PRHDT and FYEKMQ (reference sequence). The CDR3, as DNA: TGTGCCAGCAGCTTAAGGGACAGATATTATAGCAATCAGCCCCAGCATTTT. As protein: CASSLRDRYYSNQPQHF.

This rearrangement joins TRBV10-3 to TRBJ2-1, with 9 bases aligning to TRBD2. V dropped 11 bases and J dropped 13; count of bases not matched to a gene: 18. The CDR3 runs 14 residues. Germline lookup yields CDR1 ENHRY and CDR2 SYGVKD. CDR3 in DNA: TGTGCCGTCGGTGCGGGATTGCCTAGCGGGGAACAGTTCTTC. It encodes CAVGAGLPSGEQFF.

For the CDR3, the DNA is TGTGCCAGCAGCTTAGGGACCGGGACTAGCCAAAATACGCAGTATTTT. This sequence encodes CASSLGTGTSQNTQYF. This rearrangement joins TRBV7-2 to TRBJ2-3; TRBD2 matches 9 bases. Germline V gives CDR1 SGHTA, CDR2 FQGNSA. V was pared by 1 base and J by 7 bases, with 9 bases of the junction left unmatched. This CDR3 has 16 residues.

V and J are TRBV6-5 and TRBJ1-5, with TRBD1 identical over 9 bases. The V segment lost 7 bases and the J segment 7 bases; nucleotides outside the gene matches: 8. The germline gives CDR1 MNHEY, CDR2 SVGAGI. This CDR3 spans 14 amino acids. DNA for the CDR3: TGTGCCAGCACCCTCCGACAGGGGGGACAGCCCCAGCATTTT. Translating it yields CASTLRQGGQPQHF.

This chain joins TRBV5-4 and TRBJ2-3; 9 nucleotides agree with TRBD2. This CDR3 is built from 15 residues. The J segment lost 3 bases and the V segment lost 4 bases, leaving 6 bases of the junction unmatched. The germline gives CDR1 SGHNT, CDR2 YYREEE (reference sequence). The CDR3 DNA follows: TGTGCCAGCAGCCGGAGCGGGGGGAGGACAGATACGCAGTATTTT. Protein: CASSRSGGRTDTQYF.

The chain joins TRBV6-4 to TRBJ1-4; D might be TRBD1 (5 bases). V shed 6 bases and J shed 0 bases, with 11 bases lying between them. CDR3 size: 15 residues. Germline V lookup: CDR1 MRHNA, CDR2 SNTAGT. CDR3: CASSAGDATNEKLFF. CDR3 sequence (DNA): TGTGCCAGCAGCGCGGGGGACGCAACTAATGAAAAACTGTTTTTT.

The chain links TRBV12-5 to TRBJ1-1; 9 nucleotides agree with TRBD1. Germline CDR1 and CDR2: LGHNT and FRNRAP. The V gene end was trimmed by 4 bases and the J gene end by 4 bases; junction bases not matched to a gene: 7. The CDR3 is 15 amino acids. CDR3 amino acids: CASGSGQGRFTEAFF. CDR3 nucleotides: TGTGCTAGTGGTTCGGGACAGGGACGATTCACTGAAGCTTTCTTT.

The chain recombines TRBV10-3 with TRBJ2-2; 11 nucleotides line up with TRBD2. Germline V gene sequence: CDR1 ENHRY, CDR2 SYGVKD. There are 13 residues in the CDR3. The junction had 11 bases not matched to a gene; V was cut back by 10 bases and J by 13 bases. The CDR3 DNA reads TGTGCCACCCACCCCCTAGCGGGGGGCTCGCTGTTTTTT. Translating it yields CATHPLAGGSLFF.